This TCR beta chain was sequenced during a study of CD8 T cells in ankylosing spondylitis. Study findings and constraints: In ankylosing spondylitis patients, matched synovial fluid reportedly showed significant enrichment of disease-linked clones. Seemingly characteristic of ankylosing spondylitis blood was a TCR beta motif consisting of about 8 highly homologous variants. Disease-associated clonotypes exhibited CD8+ identity and were relatively infrequent in peripheral blood.

TCRdb independently ran MiXCR on the 5' RACE reads; one entry per CDR3 protein. Of some 130,000 distinct CDR3 sequences detected, around 7.9% appear once; the ten largest clones hold roughly 12%. The length of the CDR3 is 16 residues. Germline values: CDR1 SEHNR, CDR2 FQNEAQ (reference sequence). The ends lost 5 bases at V and 7 bases at J; junction bases unmatched: 12. This clonotype occurred many times. Its target is unknown. This receptor was taken from a female donor with ankylosing spondylitis or in good health (not recorded which). The chain employs TRBV7-9 and TRBJ2-5; 11 bases align to TRBD1. The sample was blood, either unsorted or a sorted T cell fraction (not recorded which). The chain's CDR3 is CASSPPSGTGGATQYF. The CDR3, as DNA: TGTGCCAGCAGCCCCCCGTCCGGGACAGGGGGAGCGACCCAGTACTTC. The variable domain in full, completed from reference TRBV7-9 and TRBJ2-5, reads DTGVSQNPRHKITKRGQNVTFRCDPISEHNRLYWYRQTLGQGPEFLTYFQNEAQLEKSRLLSDRFSAERPKGSFSTLEIQRTEQGDSAMYLCASSPPSGTGGATQYFGPGTRLLVL.